The T cell receptor (beta chain) under discussion was sequenced for a study of T-cell reconstitution after alpha-beta-depleted transplantation in children. As it was prepared, the TCRbeta library received unique molecular identifiers. TCRdb re-called the PCR reads through MiXCR, storing one row per CDR3 protein. The sample holds 75,000 to 100,000 distinct CDR3 sequences, 8% to 9% seen once. There are many counts of this clonotype. The CDR3 is 13 amino acids. V was pared by 5 bases and J by 3 bases, with 10 bases between. The germline V gene has CDR1 SNHLY and CDR2 FYNNEI. Sequences were derived from PBMCs from the stem cell graft donor, sampled from the stem cell graft. This TCR derives from a human donor who donated a stem cell graft to a child with congenital amegakaryocytic thrombocytopenia. The chain is built from TRBV2 and TRBJ1-2; D remains unclear. The CDR3 DNA follows: TGTGCCAGCAGTTCCCGCGCATACTATGGCTACACCTTC. Amino acids: CASSSRAYYGYTF.